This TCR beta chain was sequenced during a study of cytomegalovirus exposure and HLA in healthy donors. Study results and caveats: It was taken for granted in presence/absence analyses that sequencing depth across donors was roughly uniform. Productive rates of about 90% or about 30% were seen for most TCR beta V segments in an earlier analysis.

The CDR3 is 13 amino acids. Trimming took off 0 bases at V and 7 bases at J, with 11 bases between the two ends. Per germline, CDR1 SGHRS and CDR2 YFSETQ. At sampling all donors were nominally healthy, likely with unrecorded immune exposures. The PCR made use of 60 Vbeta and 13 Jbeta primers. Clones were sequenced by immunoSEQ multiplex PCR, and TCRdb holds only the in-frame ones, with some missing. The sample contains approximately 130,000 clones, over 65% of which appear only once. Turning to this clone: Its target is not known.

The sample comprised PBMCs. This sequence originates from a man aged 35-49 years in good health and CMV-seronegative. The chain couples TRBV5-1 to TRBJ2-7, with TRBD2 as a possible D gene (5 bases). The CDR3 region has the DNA TGCGCCAGCAGCTTGGCCGGGGATATAGAGCAGTACTTC. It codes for CASSLAGDIEQYF.